The source of this T cell receptor (beta chain) is a study of T cell responses to AZD1222 COVID-19 vaccine. Turning to this clone: What it binds is not known.

Findings and caveats of the study: Just 5 or 6 AZD1222 recipients tested seropositive at baseline. Donors were chiefly white British, with a greater number of females, and clonal diversity was perhaps underestimated. The CD4 TCRs associated with vaccination extended across spike and predominated at 160-218 and 743-854. Repertoire collection took place solely once the T cell response had peaked.

The germline CDR1 and CDR2 sequences are SGHRS and YFSETQ. V was pared by 0 bases and J by 2 bases, with 13 bases between. This CDR3 region has 16 residues. Sequencing was performed with immunoSEQ multiplex PCR; in TCRdb, only in-frame clones are kept and a portion is missing. The repertoire includes 130,000 to 150,000 clones, just over 90% of them detected once, and about 3% sits in the top ten. The genes are TRBV5-1 and TRBJ2-3; D is possibly TRBD1 (6 bases). This receptor was obtained from an adult in good health. This specimen consisted of peripheral blood, obtained on day 0 of AZD1222 vaccination. The CDR3, as DNA: TGCGCCAGCAGCTTGGAAGGGGGTCTTTTCACAGATACGCAGTATTTT. It codes for CASSLEGGLFTDTQYF.